Following are 18 T cell receptor beta chains from one sample sequenced in a study of regulatory T cells in long-lasting Graves disease. TCR beta libraries were built with iRepertoire HTBI primers and Arm-PCR of CDR3 regions. MiXCR, run by TCRdb on the multiplex PCR reads, gives a single entry per CDR3 protein. Of hundreds of thousands of distinct CDR3 sequences in the sample, around 20% were seen once. Specified time point: persistent/refractory GD, antithyroid drugs over 5 years with positive TRAb. PBMC RNA served as the TCR library source. The sample here was peripheral blood mononuclear cells (PBMCs), taken when the disease was refractory, from a patient treated with antithyroid drugs. The receptor set was obtained from a female donor with Graves disease.

This clonotype was seen at least ten times. The V gene is TRBV20-1, the J gene TRBJ1-3; tentatively, D is TRBD1 (6 bases). This CDR3 has 16 residues. The germline V gene encodes CDR1 DFQATT and CDR2 SNEGSKA (reference sequence). Deletions cut 3 bases from V and 0 bases from J, with 15 bases between. The CDR3 DNA follows: TGCAGTGCTAGTGGCAGGGGTATGGTCTCTGGAAACACCATATATTTT. Encoded protein: CSASGRGMVSGNTIYF.

There are many counts of this clonotype. The chain combines TRBV7-2 with TRBJ1-2; D is ambiguous. CDR3 length equals 13 residues. From germline, CDR1 is SGHTA and CDR2 FQGNSA. Trimming pared 1 base from V and 4 bases from J, leaving 7 bases between. This CDR3 reads CASSLGFRYGYTF. The CDR3 DNA is TGTGCCAGCAGCTTAGGGTTCCGCTATGGCTACACCTTC.

A few counts support this clonotype. The gene calls are TRBV7-9 and TRBJ2-5; D not certain. The CDR3 has 13 residues. V was pared by 5 bases and J by 4 bases, with 11 bases between. Per the germline V gene, CDR1 is SEHNR and CDR2 is FQNEAQ (reference sequence). The CDR3 region is CASSPPWGETQYF. In DNA form, the CDR3 reads TGTGCCAGCAGCCCCCCGTGGGGAGAGACCCAGTACTTC.

CDR3 in DNA: TGCAGCGTTAAACTCGCGGGGTACAATGAGCAGTTCTTC. Encoded protein: CSVKLAGYNEQFF. The chain uses TRBV29-1 and TRBJ2-1, with a possible D match to TRBD2 (6 bases). There are 13 residues in the CDR3. Deletions cut 5 bases from V and 4 bases from J, with 12 bases between. From germline, CDR1 is SQVTM and CDR2 ANQGSEA.

This chain uses TRBV30 with TRBJ1-5; D perhaps matches TRBD1 (5 bases). This CDR3 spans 15 amino acids. Germline V gene sequence: CDR1 GTSNPN, CDR2 SVGIG (reference sequence). Trimming took 2 bases from V and 7 from J, leaving 18 bases between them. The CDR3 sequence: CAWSTLGAGIQPQHF. The CDR3 bases are TGTGCCTGGAGTACCCTCGGGGCAGGGATACAGCCCCAGCATTTT.

This clonotype was observed at least ten times. The J gene is TRBJ1-5, the V gene TRBV12-3 or TRBV12-4; tentative D call: TRBD1 (5 bases). The CDR3 is made up of 15 amino acids. Trimming left V 3 bases short and J 4 bases short, with 13 bases between. The CDR3 coding sequence is TGTGCCAGCAGTTTCGAGGGGCCGGGTAATCAGCCCCAGCATTTT. Its protein product is CASSFEGPGNQPQHF.

This clonotype was picked up many times. The gene calls are TRBV7-9 and TRBJ1-5; D is uncertain. The germline V gene encodes CDR1 SEHNR and CDR2 FQNEAQ (reference sequence). The CDR3 totals 14 residues. V was cut by 2 bases and J by 4 bases, with 9 bases left in between. The CDR3 reads CASSLMDGNQPQHF. In DNA, the CDR3 is TGTGCCAGCAGCTTAATGGACGGAAATCAGCCCCAGCATTTT.

Notes on this clonotype: A much larger clone differs from this one at a single base, so this may be a read error. This chain joins TRBV13 and TRBJ2-7, with 8 bases matching TRBD2. Germline lookup yields CDR1 PRHDT and CDR2 FYEKMQ (reference sequence). The ends lost 1 base at V and 2 bases at J; junction bases unmatched: 10. The CDR3 is 17 amino acids. In DNA, the CDR3 is TGTGCCAGCAGCTTAGAGGGACTAGGATCGAGCCCCTACGAGCAGTACTTC. It encodes CASSLEGLGSSPYEQYF. The whole variable domain, filled in from reference TRBV13 and TRBJ2-7, reads AAGVIQSPRHLIKEKRETATLKCYPIPRHDTVYWYQQGPGQDPQFLISFYEKMQSDKGSIPDRFSAQQFSDYHSELNMSSLELGDSALYFCASSLEGLGSSPYEQYFGPGTRLTVT.

CDR3 region: CASSLAGGATSTAVNTEAFF. The CDR3 nucleotides read TGTGCCAGCAGCTTAGCTGGGGGAGCTACAAGCACGGCCGTGAACACTGAAGCTTTCTTT. V usage is TRBV11-2 and J usage is TRBJ1-1; possible D gene TRBD1, 5 bases. V dropped 1 base and J dropped 0 bases, with 24 bases sitting between them. Germline CDR1 reads SGHAT; CDR2 reads FQNNGV. This CDR3 is built from 20 residues.

As regards this clonotype: It may be a read error: a sequence one base away is much more abundant. The chain combines TRBV6-2 or TRBV6-3 with TRBJ2-2; D is unresolved. Germline CDR1 MNHEY, CDR2 SVGEGT. Trimming took 8 bases from V and 5 from J, leaving 18 bases between them. The CDR3 covers 15 residues. The CDR3 DNA reads TGTGCCAGCGTCGATCCGAGACTGAGGACCGGGGAGCTGTTTTTT. Residues: CASVDPRLRTGELFF.

Ten or more counts support this clonotype. The chain combines TRBV10-3 with TRBJ1-1; a weak D match, TRBD1 (6 bases). The length of the CDR3 is 16 residues. The germline V and J ends were trimmed by 6 bases and 0 bases, with 17 bases remaining between them. Germline values: CDR1 ENHRY, CDR2 SYGVKD. The CDR3 loop is CAISSGDGRMNTEAFF. The CDR3 region has the DNA TGTGCCATCAGCTCAGGGGACGGGAGAATGAACACTGAAGCTTTCTTT.

In this sample, this clonotype turned up many times. The CDR3 region has the DNA TGTGCCTGGAGACCCCTTCCGGGACAGGGAGATGAAAAACTGTTTTTT. Its protein product is CAWRPLPGQGDEKLFF. The chain couples TRBV30 to TRBJ1-4; 9 nucleotides align to TRBD1. Germline values: CDR1 GTSNPN, CDR2 SVGIG (reference sequence). The CDR3 is 16 amino acids. The ends lost 3 bases at V and 6 bases at J; junction bases unmatched: 11.

There are many counts of this clonotype. The genes are TRBV6-1 and TRBJ2-7, with a tentative D call TRBD1 (6 bases). The germline V gene encodes CDR1 MNHNS and CDR2 SASEGT. The V end was cut by 3 bases, the J end by 4 bases, with 10 bases between. This CDR3 is 13 amino acids long. The CDR3 region is CASSDGRGYEQYF. For the CDR3, the DNA is TGTGCCAGCAGTGACGGCAGGGGATACGAGCAGTACTTC.

The genes are TRBV20-1 and TRBJ2-2; D gene ambiguous. The CDR3 contains 13 residues. Germline V gene lookup returns CDR1 DFQATT and CDR2 SNEGSKA (reference sequence). Between the trimmed V and J ends, which lost 3 bases and 4 bases, there was a span of 9 bases. CDR3 nucleotide sequence: TGCAGTGCTAGCTCCCAAGTCACCGGGGAGCTGTTTTTT. Protein: CSASSQVTGELFF.

There are a few counts of this clonotype. The V gene is TRBV20-1, the J gene TRBJ2-5; 8 bases line up with TRBD1. CDR1 DFQATT and CDR2 SNEGSKA come from the germline V gene (reference sequence). J gave up 4 bases and V 5 bases, and 15 bases lay outside the gene matches. The CDR3 extends over 16 amino acids. As DNA, the CDR3 is TGCAGTGCTGGAAAGCATGGACAGGGAGGTCCAGAGACCCAGTACTTC. Protein product: CSAGKHGQGGPETQYF.

The chain couples TRBV7-3 to TRBJ2-2, with D perhaps TRBD2 (6 bases). Germline values: CDR1 SGHTA, CDR2 FQGTGA. The CDR3 is 13 amino acids. The germline V and J ends were trimmed by 4 bases and 7 bases, with 10 bases remaining between them. CDR3 loop: CASSSLAGGELFF. The CDR3 bases are TGTGCCAGCAGCTCACTAGCAGGCGGGGAGCTGTTTTTT.

The table lists this clonotype with a few counts. The rearrangement uses TRBV4-1 and TRBJ1-4; D gene uncertain. The V gene lost 1 base and the J gene lost 13 bases, with 13 bases spanning the gap. Germline assignment: CDR1 MGHRA and CDR2 YSYEKL. The CDR3 length is 13 residues. DNA for the CDR3: TGCGCCAGCAGCCAAGGAAGGGCCGGGAGACTGTTTTTT. Translated, it gives CASSQGRAGRLFF.

The table lists this clonotype with many counts. V usage is TRBV20-1 and J usage is TRBJ1-2; 11 bases fit TRBD1. Trimming cost V 3 bases and J 4 bases; bases outside gene matches: 4. CDR1 is DFQATT, CDR2 SNEGSKA, per germline (reference sequence). CDR3 length: 14 residues. The CDR3 nucleotides are TGCAGTGCTAGGGACAGGGGGCACGGCTATGGCTACACCTTC. Its protein product is CSARDRGHGYGYTF.